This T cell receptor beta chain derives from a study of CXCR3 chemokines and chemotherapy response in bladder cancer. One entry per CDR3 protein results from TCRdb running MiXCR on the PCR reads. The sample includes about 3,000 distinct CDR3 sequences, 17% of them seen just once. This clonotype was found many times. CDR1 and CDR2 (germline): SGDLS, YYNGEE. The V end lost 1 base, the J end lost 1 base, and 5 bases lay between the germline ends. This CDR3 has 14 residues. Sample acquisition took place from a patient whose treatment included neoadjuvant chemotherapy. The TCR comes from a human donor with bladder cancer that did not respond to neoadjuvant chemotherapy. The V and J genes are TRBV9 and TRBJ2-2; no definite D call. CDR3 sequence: CASSVSVNTGELFF. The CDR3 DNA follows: TGTGCCAGCAGCGTATCAGTGAACACCGGGGAGCTGTTTTTT.